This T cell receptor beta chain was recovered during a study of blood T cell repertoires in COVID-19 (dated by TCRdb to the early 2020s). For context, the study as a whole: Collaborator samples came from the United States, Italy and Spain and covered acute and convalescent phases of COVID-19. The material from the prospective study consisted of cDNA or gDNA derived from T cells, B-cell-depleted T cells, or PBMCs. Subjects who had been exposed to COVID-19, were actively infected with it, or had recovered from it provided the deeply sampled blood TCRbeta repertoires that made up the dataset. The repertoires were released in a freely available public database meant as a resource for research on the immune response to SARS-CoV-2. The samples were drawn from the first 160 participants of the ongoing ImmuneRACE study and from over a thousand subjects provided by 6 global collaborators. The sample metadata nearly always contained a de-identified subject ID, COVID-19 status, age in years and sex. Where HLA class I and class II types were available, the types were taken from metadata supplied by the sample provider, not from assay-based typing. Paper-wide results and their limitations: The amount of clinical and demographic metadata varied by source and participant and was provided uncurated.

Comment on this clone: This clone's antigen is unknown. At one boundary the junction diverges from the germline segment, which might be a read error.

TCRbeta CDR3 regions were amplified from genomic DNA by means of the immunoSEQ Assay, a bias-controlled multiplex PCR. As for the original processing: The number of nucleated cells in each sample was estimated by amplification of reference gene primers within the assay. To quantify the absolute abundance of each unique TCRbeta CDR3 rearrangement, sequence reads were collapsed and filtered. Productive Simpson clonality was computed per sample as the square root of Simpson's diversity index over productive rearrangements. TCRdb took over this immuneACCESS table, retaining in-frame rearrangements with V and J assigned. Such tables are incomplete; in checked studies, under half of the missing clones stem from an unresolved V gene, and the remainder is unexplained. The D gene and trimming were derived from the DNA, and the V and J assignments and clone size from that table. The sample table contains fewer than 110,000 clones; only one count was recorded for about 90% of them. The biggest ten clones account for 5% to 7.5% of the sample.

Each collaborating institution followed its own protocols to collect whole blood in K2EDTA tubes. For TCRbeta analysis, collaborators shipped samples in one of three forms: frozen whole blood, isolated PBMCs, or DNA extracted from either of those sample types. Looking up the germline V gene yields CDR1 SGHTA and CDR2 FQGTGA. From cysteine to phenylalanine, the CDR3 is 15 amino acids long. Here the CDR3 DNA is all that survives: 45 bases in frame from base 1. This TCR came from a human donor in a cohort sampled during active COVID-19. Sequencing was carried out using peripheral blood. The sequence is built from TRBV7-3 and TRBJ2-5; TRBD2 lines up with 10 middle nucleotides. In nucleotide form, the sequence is TGTGCCAGCAGCCTAACTAGCGGGATTCAAGAGACCCAGTACTTC. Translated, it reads CASSLTSGIQETQYF.